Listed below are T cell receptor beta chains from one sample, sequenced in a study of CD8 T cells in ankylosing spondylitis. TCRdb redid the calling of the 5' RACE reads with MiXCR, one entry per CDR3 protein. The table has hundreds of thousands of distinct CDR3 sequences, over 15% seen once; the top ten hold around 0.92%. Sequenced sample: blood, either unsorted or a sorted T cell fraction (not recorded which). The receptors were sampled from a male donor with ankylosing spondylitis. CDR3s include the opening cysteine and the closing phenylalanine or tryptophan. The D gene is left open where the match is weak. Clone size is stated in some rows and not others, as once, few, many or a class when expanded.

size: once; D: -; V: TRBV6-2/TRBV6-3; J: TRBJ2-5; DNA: TGTGCCAGCAGTTACGGCCTTCCGACGGAGACCCAGTACTTC; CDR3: CASSYGLPTETQYF
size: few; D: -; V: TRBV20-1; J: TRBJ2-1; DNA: TGCAGTGCGCGACCCCGAACCATCGGGGAGCAGTTCTTC; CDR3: CSARPRTIGEQFF
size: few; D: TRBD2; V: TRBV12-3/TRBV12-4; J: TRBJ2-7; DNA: TGTGCCAGCAGTAAGAGCGGGAGTACCTACGAGCAGTACTTC; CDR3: CASSKSGSTYEQYF
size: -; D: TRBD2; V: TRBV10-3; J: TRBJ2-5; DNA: TGTGCCATCAGTGAGTCACAGCGGGGGGGCCTCGAGACCCAGTACTTC; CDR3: CAISESQRGGLETQYF
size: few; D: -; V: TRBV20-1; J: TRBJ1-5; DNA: TGCAGTGCTAGGGCGGGGTTGGGTCGGTATAGCAATCAGCCCCAGCATTTT; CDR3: CSARAGLGRYSNQPQHF
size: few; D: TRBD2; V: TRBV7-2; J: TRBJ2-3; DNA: TGTGCCAGCAGCTACGAGCGGGGGCGTAGAGATACGCAGTATTTT; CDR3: CASSYERGRRDTQYF
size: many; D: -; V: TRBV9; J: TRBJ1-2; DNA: TGTGCCAGCAGCGTAGCTTGGTCCGATAACTATGGCTACACCTTC; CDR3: CASSVAWSDNYGYTF
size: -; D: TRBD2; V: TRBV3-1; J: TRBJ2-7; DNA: TGTGCCAGCACCCAGGCGGGACTAGCCCACGAGCAGTACTTC; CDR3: CASTQAGLAHEQYF
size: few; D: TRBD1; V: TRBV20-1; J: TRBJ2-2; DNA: TGCAGTGCACTCGGACAGGGGGCGAACGGGGAGCTGTTTTTT; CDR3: CSALGQGANGELFF
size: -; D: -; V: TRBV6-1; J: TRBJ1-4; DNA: TGTGCCAGCGACCCGGAGGGCGGTCCCAATGAAAAACTGTTTTTT; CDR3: CASDPEGGPNEKLFF
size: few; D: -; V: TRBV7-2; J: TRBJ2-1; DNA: TGTGCCAGCAGCTCTAGGTTTGCCTACAATGAGCAGTTCTTC; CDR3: CASSSRFAYNEQFF
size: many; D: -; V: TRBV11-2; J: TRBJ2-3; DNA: TGTGCCAGCAGCTTCCGAACGCATACGCAGTATTTT; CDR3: CASSFRTHTQYF
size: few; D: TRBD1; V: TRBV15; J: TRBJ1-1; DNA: TGTGCCACCAGCAGAGGACAGGGGGTGACTGAAGCTTTCTTT; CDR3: CATSRGQGVTEAFF
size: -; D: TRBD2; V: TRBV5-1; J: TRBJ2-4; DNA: TGCGCCAGCAGCGGGGGGGATTTCGCCAAAAACATTCAGTACTTC; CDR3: CASSGGDFAKNIQYF
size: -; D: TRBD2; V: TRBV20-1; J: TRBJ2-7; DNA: TGCAGTGCTAGAGCGACTAGCGGGACGCACTACGAGCAGTACTTC; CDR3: CSARATSGTHYEQYF
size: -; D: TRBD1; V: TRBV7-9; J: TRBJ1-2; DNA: TGTGCCAGCAGCAACCGGGACAGTAATGGCTACACCTTC; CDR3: CASSNRDSNGYTF
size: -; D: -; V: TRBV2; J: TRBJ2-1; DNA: TGTGCCAGCAGGGGGGGAGGGGGTAGCTCCTACAATGAGCAGTTCTTC; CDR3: CASRGGGGSSYNEQFF
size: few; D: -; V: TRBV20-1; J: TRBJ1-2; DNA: TGCAGTGCTACTGACTTAAACTATGGCTACACCTTC; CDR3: CSATDLNYGYTF
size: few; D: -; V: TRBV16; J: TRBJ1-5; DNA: TGTGCCAGCAGCCCTAAAGGAATAGGGGGTCAGCCCCAGCATTTT; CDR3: CASSPKGIGGQPQHF
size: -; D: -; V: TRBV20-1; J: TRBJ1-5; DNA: TGCAGTGCCCCAGAGTATGGGAATAGCAATCAGCCCCAGCATTTT; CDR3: CSAPEYGNSNQPQHF
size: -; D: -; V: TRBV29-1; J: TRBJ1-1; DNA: TGCAGCGTTGGCGGGACACCGGAGAACACTGAAGCTTTCTTT; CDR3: CSVGGTPENTEAFF
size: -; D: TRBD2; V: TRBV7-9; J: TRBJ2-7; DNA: TGTGCCAGCAGCCGCGGACTAGCGGGTTCCCGCTACGAGCAGTACTTC; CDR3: CASSRGLAGSRYEQYF
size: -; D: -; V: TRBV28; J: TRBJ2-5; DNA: TGTGCCAGCAGTTCCAACCCGAGTGGGGGCGGTAGGGAGACCCAGTACTTC; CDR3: CASSSNPSGGGRETQYF
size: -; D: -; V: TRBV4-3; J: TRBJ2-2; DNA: TGCGCCAGCAGCCAAGAGTACAGTTACACCGGGGAGCTGTTTTTT; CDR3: CASSQEYSYTGELFF